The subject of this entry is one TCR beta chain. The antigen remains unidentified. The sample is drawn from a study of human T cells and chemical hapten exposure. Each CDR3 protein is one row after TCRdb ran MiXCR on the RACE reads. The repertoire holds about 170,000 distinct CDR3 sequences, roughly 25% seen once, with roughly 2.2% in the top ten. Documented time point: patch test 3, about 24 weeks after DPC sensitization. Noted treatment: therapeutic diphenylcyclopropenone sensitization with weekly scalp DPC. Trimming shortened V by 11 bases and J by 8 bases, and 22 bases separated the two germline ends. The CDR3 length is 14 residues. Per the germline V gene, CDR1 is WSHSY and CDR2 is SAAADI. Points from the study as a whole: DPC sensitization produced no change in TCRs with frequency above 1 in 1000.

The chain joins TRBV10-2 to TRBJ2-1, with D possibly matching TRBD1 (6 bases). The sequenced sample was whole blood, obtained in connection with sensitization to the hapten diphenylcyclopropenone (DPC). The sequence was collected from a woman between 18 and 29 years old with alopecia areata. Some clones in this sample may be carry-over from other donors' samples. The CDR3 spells CAVVSWGHGDEQFF. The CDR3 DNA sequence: TGCGCCGTCGTGTCGTGGGGGCATGGGGATGAGCAGTTCTTC.